This TCR beta chain originates from a study of blood T cell repertoires in COVID-19. Turning to the study itself: PBMCs, B-cell-depleted T cells, or T cells provided the cDNA or gDNA that made up the material.

The V segment lost 1 base and the J segment 0 bases; nucleotides outside the gene matches: 11. Germline assignment: CDR1 SQVTM and CDR2 ANQGSEA. There are 19 residues in the CDR3. Produced via immunoSEQ multiplex PCR; TCRdb's table is partial and in-frame only. Of over 250,000 clones detected, less than 90% appear once; the ten largest clones hold 3%. The chain carries TRBV29-1 and TRBJ2-1; 11 bases agree with TRBD2. This receptor was taken from a woman aged 45-65 years who had recovered from COVID-19. The sequencing input was PBMCs or T cells enriched from blood (not recorded which). CDR3 region: CSVEGGQATSGSSYNEQFF. Here the CDR3 DNA reads TGCAGCGTTGAAGGGGGACAGGCAACTAGCGGGAGCTCCTACAATGAGCAGTTCTTC.